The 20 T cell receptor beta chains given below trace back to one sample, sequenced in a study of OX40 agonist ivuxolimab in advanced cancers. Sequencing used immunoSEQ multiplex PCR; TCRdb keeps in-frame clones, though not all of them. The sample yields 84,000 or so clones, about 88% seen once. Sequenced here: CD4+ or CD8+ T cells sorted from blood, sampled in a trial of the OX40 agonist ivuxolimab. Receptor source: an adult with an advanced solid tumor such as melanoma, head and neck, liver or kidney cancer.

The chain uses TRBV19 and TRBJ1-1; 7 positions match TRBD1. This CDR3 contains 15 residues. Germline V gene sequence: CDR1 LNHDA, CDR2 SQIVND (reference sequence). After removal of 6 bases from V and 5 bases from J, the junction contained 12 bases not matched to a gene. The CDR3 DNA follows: TGTGCCAGTAGGTTCCTGCAGGGGGGTACAACTGAAGCTTTCTTT. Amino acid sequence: CASRFLQGGTTEAFF.

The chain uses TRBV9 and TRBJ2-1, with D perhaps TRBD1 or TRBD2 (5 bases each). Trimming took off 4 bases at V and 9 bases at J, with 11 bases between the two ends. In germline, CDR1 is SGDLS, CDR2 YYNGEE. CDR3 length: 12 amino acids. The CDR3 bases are TGTGCCAGCAGCCCATGGGACGGTGAGCAGTTCTTC. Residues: CASSPWDGEQFF.

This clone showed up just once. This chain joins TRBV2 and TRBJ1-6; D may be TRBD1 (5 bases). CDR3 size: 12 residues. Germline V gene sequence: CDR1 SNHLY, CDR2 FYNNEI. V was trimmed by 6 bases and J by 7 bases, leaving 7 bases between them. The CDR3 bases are TGTGCCAGCAGGGGGGGGAATTCACCCCTCCACTTT. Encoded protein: CASRGGNSPLHF. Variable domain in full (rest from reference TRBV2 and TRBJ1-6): EPEVTQTPSHQVTQMGQEVILRCVPISNHLYFYWYRQILGQKVEFLVSFYNNEISEKSEIFDDQFSVERPDGSNFTLKIRSTKLEDSAMYFCASRGGNSPLHFGNGTRLTVT.

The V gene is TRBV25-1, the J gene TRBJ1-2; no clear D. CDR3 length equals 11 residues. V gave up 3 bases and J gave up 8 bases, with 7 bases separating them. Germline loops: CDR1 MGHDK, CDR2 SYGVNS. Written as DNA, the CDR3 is TGTGCCAGCAGTGAGACGGGGGGCTACACCTTC. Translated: CASSETGGYTF.

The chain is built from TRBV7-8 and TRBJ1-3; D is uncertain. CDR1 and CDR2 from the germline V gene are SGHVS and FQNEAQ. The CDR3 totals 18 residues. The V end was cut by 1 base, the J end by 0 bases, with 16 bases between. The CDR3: CASSLGPEARLSGNTIYF. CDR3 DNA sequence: TGTGCCAGCAGCTTAGGGCCGGAGGCAAGACTCTCTGGAAACACCATATATTTT.

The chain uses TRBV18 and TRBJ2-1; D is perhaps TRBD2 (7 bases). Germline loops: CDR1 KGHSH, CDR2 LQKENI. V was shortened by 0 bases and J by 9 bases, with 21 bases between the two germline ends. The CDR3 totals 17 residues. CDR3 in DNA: TGTGCCAGCTCACCACCGGCGGGGGCCCACCGTCCCCTTGAGCAGTTCTTC. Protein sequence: CASSPPAGAHRPLEQFF. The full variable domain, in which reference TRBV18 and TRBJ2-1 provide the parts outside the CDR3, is NAGVMQNPRHLVRRRGQEARLRCSPMKGHSHVYWYRQLPEEGLKFMVYLQKENIIDESGMPKERFSAEFPKEGPSILRIQQVVRGDSAAYFCASSPPAGAHRPLEQFFGPGTRLTVL.

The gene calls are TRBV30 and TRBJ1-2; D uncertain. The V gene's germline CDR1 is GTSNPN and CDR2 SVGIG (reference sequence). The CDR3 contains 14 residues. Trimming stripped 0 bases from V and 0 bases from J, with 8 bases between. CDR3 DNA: TGTGCCTGGAGTGTACTAGGAGCTAACTATGGCTACACCTTC. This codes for CAWSVLGANYGYTF. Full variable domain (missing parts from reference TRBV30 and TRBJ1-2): SQTIHQWPATLVQPVGSPLSLECTVEGTSNPNLYWYRQAAGRGLQLLFYSVGIGQISSEVPQNLSASRPQDRQFILSSKKLLLSDSGFYLCAWSVLGANYGYTFGSGTRLTVV.

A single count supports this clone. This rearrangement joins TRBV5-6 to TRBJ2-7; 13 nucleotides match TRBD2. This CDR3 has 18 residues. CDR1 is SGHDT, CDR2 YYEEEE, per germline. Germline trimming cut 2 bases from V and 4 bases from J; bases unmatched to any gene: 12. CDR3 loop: CASSFRRTSGGVLYEQYF. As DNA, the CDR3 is TGTGCCAGCAGCTTCCGGCGAACTAGCGGGGGGGTGCTATACGAGCAGTACTTC. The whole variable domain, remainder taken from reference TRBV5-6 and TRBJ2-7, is DAGVTQSPTHLIKTRGQQVTLRCSPKSGHDTVSWYQQALGQGPQFIFQYYEEEERQRGNFPDRFSGHQFPNYSSELNVNALLLGDSALYLCASSFRRTSGGVLYEQYFGPGTRLTVT.

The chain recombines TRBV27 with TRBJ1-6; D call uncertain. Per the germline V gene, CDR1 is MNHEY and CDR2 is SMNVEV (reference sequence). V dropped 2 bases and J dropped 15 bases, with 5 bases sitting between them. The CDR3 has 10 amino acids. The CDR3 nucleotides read TGTGCCAGCAGTTTAAGGCTCCTCCACTTT. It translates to CASSLRLLHF.

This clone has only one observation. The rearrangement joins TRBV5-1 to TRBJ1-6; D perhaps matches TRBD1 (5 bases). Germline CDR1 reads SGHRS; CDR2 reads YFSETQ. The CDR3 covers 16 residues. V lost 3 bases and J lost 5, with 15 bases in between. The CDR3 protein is CASSSPRQPHNSPLHF. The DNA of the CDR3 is TGCGCCAGCAGCTCACCCAGACAGCCCCATAATTCACCCCTCCACTTT.

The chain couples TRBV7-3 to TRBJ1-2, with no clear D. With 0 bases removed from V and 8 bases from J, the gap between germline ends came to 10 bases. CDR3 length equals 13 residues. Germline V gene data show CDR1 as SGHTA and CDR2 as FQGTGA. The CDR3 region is CASSLTQGNGYTF. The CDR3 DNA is TGTGCCAGCAGCTTAACCCAAGGGAACGGCTACACCTTC. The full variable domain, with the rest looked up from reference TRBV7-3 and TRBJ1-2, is GAGVSQTPSNKVTEKGKYVELRCDPISGHTALYWYRQSLGQGPEFLIYFQGTGAADDSGLPNDRFFAVRPEGSVSTLKIQRTERGDSAVYLCASSLTQGNGYTFGSGTRLTVV.

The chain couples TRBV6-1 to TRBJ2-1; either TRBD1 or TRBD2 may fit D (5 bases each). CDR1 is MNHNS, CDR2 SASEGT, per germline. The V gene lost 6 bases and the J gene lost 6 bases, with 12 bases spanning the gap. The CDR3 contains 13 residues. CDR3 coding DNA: TGTGCCAGCAGGCCGCTTGGGGGCAATGAGCAGTTCTTC. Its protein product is CASRPLGGNEQFF.

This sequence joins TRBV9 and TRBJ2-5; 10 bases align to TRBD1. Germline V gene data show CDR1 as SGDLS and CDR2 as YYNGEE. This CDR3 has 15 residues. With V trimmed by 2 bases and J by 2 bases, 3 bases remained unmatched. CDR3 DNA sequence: TGTGCCAGCAGCGTGGAGGGACAGGGGCAAGAGACCCAGTACTTC. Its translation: CASSVEGQGQETQYF.

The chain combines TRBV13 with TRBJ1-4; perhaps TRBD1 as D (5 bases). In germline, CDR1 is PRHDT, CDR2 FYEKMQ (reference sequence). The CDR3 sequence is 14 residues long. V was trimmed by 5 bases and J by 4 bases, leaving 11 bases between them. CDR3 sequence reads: CASSLGTDNEKLFF. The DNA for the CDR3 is TGTGCCAGCAGCCTCGGGACTGATAATGAAAAACTGTTTTTT.

CDR3 region: CASSQDRGYGTDTQYF. CDR3 coding DNA: TGTGCCAGCAGCCAAGACCGAGGGTATGGCACAGATACGCAGTATTTT. The chain employs TRBV4-2 and TRBJ2-3, with a tentative D call TRBD2 (5 bases). From germline, CDR1 is LGHNA and CDR2 YNFKEQ. The CDR3 loop spans 16 amino acids. V was trimmed by 0 bases and J by 1 base, leaving 11 bases between them.

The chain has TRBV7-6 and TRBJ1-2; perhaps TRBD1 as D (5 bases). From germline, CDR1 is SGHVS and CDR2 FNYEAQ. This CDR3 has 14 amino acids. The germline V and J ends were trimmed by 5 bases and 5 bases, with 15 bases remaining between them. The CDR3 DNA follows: TGTGCCAGCAGCCCGGCGGGGGGTTGGTATGGCTACACCTTC. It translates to CASSPAGGWYGYTF. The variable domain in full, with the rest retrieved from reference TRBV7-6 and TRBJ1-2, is GAGVSQSPRYKVTKRGQDVALRCDPISGHVSLYWYRQALGQGPEFLTYFNYEAQQDKSGLPNDRFSAERPEGSISTLTIQRTEQRDSAMYRCASSPAGGWYGYTFGSGTRLTVV.

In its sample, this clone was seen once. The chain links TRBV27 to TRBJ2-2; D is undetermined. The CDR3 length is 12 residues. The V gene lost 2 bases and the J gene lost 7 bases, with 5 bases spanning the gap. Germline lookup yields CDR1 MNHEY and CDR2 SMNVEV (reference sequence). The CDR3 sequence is CASSLAGGELFF. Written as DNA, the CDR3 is TGTGCCAGCAGTTTAGCTGGCGGGGAGCTGTTTTTT.

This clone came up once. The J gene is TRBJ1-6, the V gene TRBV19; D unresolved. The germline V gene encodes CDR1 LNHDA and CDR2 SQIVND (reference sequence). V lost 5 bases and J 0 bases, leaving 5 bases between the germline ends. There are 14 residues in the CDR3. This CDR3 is CASSDNSYNSPLHF. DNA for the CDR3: TGTGCCAGTAGTGACAACTCCTATAATTCACCCCTCCACTTT.

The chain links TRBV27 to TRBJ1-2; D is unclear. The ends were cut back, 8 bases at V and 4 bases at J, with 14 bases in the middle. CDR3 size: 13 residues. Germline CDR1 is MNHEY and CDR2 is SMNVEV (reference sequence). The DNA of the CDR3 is TGTGCCAGCGGCACTTTGAGTTCCTATGGCTACACCTTC. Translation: CASGTLSSYGYTF.

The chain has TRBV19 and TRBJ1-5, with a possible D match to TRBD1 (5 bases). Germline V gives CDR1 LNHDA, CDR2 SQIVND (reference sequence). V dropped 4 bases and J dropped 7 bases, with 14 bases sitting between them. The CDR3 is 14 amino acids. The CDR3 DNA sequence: TGTGCCAGTAGTAGTCAGGGTAGTAGCCAGCCCCAGCATTTT. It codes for CASSSQGSSQPQHF.